This T cell receptor beta chain originates from a study of T cell repertoires in cytomegalovirus infection. The overall study: It can be stated that public TCR beta signatures indicated CMV infection as well as a matching HLA type.

TCRdb fed the reads into MiXCR, producing one record per CDR3 protein. This table holds approximately 310,000 distinct CDR3 sequences, about 25% found once. This clonotype was recorded many times. What it recognizes is unknown. Losses at the gene ends were 6 bases for V and 3 bases for J; bases not matched to a gene: 11. The CDR3 length is 16 residues. Germline CDR1 and CDR2: DFQATT and SNEGSKA (reference sequence). The sample was cultured PBMCs, taken from culture after CMV antigen stimulation. This chain links TRBV20-1 with TRBJ2-5; TRBD2 agrees at 12 bases. The origin of this receptor is a human donor in good health (CMV status not recorded). Some clones in this sample may be carry-over from other donors' samples. CDR3 in DNA: TGCAGTGCCCGCGGACTAGCGGGAAATATGGAAGAGACCCAGTACTTC. It is translated as CSARGLAGNMEETQYF.